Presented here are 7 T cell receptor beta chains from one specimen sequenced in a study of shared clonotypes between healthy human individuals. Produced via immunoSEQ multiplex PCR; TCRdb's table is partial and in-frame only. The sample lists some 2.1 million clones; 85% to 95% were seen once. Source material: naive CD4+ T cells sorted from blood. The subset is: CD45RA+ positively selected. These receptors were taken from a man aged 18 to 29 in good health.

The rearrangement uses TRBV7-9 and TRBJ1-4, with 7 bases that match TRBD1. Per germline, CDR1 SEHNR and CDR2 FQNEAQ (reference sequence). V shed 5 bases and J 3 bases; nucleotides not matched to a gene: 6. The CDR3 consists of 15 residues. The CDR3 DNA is TGTGCCAGCAGCCCCAGGGGGAGCCCTAATGAAAAACTGTTTTTT. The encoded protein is CASSPRGSPNEKLFF.

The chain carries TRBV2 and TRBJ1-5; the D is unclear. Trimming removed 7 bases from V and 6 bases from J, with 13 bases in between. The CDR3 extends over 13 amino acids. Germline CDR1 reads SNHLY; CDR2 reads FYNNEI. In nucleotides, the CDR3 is TGTGCCAGCACCCAAGGCCTAGCTCAGCCCCAGCATTTT. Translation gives CASTQGLAQPQHF. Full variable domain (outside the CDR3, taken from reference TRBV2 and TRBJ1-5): EPEVTQTPSHQVTQMGQEVILRCVPISNHLYFYWYRQILGQKVEFLVSFYNNEISEKSEIFDDQFSVERPDGSNFTLKIRSTKLEDSAMYFCASTQGLAQPQHFGDGTRLSIL.

For the CDR3, the DNA is TGTGCCAGCAGTGGAGCCGGGACTAGCGGGAGCGAGCAGTACTTC. It yields the protein CASSGAGTSGSEQYF. This rearrangement joins TRBV2 to TRBJ2-7, with 14 bases matching TRBD2. The germline CDR1 and CDR2 sequences are SNHLY and FYNNEI. There are 15 residues in the CDR3. V shed 4 bases and J 6 bases; nucleotides not matched to a gene: 5.

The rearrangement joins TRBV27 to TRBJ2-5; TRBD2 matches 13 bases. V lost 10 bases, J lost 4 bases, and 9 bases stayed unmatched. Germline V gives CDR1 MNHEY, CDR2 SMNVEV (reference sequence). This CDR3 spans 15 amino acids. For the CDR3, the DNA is TGTGCCACCTCTCCGGGACTAGCGGGACGAGAGACCCAGTACTTC. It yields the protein CATSPGLAGRETQYF.

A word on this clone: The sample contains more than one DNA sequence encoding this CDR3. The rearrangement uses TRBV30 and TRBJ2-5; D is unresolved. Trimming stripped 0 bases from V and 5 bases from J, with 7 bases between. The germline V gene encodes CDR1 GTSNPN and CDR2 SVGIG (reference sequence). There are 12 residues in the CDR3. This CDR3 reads CAWSVNSETQYF. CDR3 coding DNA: TGTGCCTGGAGTGTAAATTCGGAGACCCAGTACTTC.

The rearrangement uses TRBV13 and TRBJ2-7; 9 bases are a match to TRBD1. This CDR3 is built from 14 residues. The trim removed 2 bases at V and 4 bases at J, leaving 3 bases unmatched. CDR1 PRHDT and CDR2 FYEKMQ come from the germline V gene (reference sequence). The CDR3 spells CASSLRQGGYEQYF. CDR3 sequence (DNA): TGTGCCAGCAGCTTAAGACAGGGGGGGTACGAGCAGTACTTC.

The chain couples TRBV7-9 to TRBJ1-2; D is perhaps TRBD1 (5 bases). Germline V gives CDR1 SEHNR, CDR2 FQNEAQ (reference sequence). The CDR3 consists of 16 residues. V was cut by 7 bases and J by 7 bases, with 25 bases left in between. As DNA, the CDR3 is TGTGCCAGCAACAGAGGCCTGGGGGAGAAAGACAGTGGCTACACCTTC. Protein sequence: CASNRGLGEKDSGYTF. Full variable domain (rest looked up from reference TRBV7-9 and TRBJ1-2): DTGVSQNPRHKITKRGQNVTFRCDPISEHNRLYWYRQTLGQGPEFLTYFQNEAQLEKSRLLSDRFSAERPKGSFSTLEIQRTEQGDSAMYLCASNRGLGEKDSGYTFGSGTRLTVV.